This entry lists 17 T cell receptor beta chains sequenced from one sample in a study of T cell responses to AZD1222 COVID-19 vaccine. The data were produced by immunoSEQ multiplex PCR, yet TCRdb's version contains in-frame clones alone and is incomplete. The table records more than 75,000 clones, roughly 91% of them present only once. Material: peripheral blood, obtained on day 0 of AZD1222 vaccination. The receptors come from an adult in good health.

The CDR3 DNA sequence: TGTGCCAGTGGAAGACAGGTTGAAGCTTTCTTT. Translated: CASGRQVEAFF. The chain links TRBV5-8 to TRBJ1-1, with a weak D call TRBD1 (6 bases). V shed 8 bases and J shed 7 bases, with 12 bases lying between them. Germline-derived CDR1 and CDR2 are SGHTS and YDEGEE. The CDR3 consists of 11 residues.

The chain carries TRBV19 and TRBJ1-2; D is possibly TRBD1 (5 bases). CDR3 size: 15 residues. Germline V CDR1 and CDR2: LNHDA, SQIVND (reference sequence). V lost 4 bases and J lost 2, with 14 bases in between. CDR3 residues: CASSRAGLSNYGYTF. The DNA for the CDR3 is TGTGCCAGTAGTAGGGCGGGACTGTCCAACTATGGCTACACCTTC.

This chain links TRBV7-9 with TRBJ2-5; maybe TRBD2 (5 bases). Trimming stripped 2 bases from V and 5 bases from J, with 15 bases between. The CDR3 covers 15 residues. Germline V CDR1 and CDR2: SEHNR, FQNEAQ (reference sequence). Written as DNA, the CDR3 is TGTGCCAGCAGCTTAAACACGGGGATATCGGAGACCCAGTACTTC. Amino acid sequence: CASSLNTGISETQYF.

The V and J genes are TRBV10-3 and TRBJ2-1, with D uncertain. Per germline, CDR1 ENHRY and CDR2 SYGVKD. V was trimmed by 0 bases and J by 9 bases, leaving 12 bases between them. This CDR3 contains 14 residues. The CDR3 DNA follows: TGTGCCATCAGTGAGTCGAGGCCGCCGGGTGAGCAGTTCTTC. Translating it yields CAISESRPPGEQFF.

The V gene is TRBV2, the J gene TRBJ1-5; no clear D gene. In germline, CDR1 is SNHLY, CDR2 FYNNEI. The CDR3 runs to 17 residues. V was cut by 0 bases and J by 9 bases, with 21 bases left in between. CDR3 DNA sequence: TGTGCCAGCAGTGAAGCGCTTTGGCAGCCGGCATCTGGGCCCCAGCATTTT. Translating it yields CASSEALWQPASGPQHF.

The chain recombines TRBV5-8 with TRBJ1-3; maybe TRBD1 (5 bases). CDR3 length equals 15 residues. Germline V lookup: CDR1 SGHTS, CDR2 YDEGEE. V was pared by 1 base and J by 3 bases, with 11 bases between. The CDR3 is CASSLFWQGGNTIYF. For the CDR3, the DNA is TGTGCCAGCAGCTTGTTCTGGCAGGGTGGAAACACCATATATTTT.

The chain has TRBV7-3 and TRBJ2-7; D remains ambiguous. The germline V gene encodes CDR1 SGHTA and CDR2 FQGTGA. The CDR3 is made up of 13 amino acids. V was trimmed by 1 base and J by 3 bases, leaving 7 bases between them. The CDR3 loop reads CASSLNGYYEQYF. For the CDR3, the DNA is TGTGCCAGCAGCTTAAACGGATACTACGAGCAGTACTTC.

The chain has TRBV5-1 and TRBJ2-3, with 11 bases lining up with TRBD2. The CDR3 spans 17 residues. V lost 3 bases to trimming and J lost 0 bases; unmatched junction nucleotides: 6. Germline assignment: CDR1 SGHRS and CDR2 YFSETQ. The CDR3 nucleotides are TGCGCCAGCAGCTCTCTAGCGGGAGGCCCTAGCACAGATACGCAGTATTTT. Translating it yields CASSSLAGGPSTDTQYF.

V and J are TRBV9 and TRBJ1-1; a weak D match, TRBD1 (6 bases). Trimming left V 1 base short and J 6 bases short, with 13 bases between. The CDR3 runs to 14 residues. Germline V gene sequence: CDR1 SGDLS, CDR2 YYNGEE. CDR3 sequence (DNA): TGTGCCAGCAGCGTACAGGGGAAGTGGGCTGAAGCTTTCTTT. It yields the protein CASSVQGKWAEAFF.

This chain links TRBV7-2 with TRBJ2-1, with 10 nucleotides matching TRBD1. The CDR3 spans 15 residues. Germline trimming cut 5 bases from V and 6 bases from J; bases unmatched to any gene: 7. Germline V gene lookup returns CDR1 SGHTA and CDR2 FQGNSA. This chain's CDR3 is CASSLTGTGVNEQFF. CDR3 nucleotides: TGTGCCAGCAGCCTCACCGGGACAGGGGTCAATGAGCAGTTCTTC.

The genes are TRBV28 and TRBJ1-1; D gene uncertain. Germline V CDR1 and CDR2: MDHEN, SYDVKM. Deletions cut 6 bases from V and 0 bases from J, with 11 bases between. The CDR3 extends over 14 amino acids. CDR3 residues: CASRKGSMNTEAFF. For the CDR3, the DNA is TGTGCCAGCAGGAAGGGATCAATGAACACTGAAGCTTTCTTT.

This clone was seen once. For the CDR3, the DNA is TGTGCCAGCAGTTTCAGAGATACGCAGTATTTT. Protein: CASSFRDTQYF. The chain uses TRBV28 and TRBJ2-3; D unclear. This CDR3 comprises 11 residues. Trimming took off 3 bases at V and 5 bases at J, with 3 bases between the two ends. The germline CDR1 and CDR2 sequences are MDHEN and SYDVKM. Full variable domain (outside the CDR3, taken from reference TRBV28 and TRBJ2-3): DVKVTQSSRYLVKRTGEKVFLECVQDMDHENMFWYRQDPGLGLRLIYFSYDVKMKEKGDIPEGYSVSREKKERFSLILESASTNQTSMYLCASSFRDTQYFGPGTRLTVL.

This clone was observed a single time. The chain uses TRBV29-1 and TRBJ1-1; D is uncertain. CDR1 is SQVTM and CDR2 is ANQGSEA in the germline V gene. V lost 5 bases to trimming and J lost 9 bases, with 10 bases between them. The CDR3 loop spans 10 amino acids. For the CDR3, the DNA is TGCAGCGTTCGGCGGGGAAAAGCTTTCTTT. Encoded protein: CSVRRGKAFF.

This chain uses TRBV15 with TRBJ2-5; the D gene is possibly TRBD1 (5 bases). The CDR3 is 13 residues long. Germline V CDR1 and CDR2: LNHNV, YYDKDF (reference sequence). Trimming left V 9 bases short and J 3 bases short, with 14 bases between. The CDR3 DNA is TGTGCCACGGAATCCTGGGGCGAAGAGACCCAGTACTTC. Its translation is CATESWGEETQYF.

The CDR3 DNA reads as TGTGCCAGTAGTATAGATAATCGGGGGCATCAGCCCCAGCATTTT. It encodes CASSIDNRGHQPQHF. The V and J genes are TRBV19 and TRBJ1-5; tentative D call: TRBD1 (6 bases). Trimming stripped 0 bases from V and 5 bases from J, with 11 bases between. Germline values: CDR1 LNHDA, CDR2 SQIVND (reference sequence). This CDR3 comprises 15 residues.

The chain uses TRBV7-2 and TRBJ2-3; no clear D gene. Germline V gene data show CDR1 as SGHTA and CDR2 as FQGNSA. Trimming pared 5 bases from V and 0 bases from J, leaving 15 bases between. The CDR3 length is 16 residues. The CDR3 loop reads CASSPGSNLSTDTQYF. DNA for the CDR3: TGTGCCAGCAGCCCCGGATCCAACCTTAGCACAGATACGCAGTATTTT. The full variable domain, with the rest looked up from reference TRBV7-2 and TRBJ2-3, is GAGVSQSPSNKVTEKGKDVELRCDPISGHTALYWYRQSLGQGLEFLIYFQGNSAPDKSGLPSDRFSAERTGGSVSTLTIQRTQQEDSAVYLCASSPGSNLSTDTQYFGPGTRLTVL.

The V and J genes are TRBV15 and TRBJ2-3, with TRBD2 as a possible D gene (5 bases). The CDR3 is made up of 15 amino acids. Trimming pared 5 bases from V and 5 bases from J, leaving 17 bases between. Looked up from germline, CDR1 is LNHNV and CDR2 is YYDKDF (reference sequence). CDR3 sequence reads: CATSPRTRGQDTQYF. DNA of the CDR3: TGTGCCACCAGCCCGAGGACTCGCGGTCAAGATACGCAGTATTTT.